Listed here are 25 T cell receptor beta chains from one sample, sequenced in a study of blood T cell repertoires in COVID-19. The repertoire was sequenced with immunoSEQ multiplex PCR; TCRdb's copy has only in-frame clones and lacks some. The sample holds 140,000 to 150,000 clones, 81% seen once. The sample comprised peripheral blood. The receptor set was obtained from a human donor in a cohort sampled during active COVID-19.

The rearrangement joins TRBV28 to TRBJ2-6; no clear D gene. CDR3 length equals 15 residues. Looked up from germline, CDR1 is MDHEN and CDR2 is SYDVKM. The ends were cut back, 4 bases at V and 4 bases at J, with 11 bases in the middle. CDR3 DNA: TGTGCCAGCAGTTCGTGGGCTGGAGGGGCCAACGTCCTGACTTTC. Protein product: CASSSWAGGANVLTF. The entire variable domain, with the rest obtained from reference TRBV28 and TRBJ2-6, is as follows: DVKVTQSSRYLVKRTGEKVFLECVQDMDHENMFWYRQDPGLGLRLIYFSYDVKMKEKGDIPEGYSVSREKKERFSLILESASTNQTSMYLCASSSWAGGANVLTFGAGSRLTVL.

This chain connects TRBV7-9 to TRBJ1-2; D gene unclear. The V end was cut by 0 bases, the J end by 0 bases, with 8 bases between. The CDR3 length is 15 residues. The germline gives CDR1 SEHNR, CDR2 FQNEAQ (reference sequence). CDR3 sequence: CASSLALASNYGYTF. CDR3 nucleotides: TGTGCCAGCAGCTTAGCGCTGGCCTCTAACTATGGCTACACCTTC.

The gene calls are TRBV24-1 and TRBJ1-2; 9 bases are shared with TRBD1. Germline V gene lookup returns CDR1 KGHDR and CDR2 SFDVKD. This CDR3 contains 14 residues. The ends lost 7 bases at V and 7 bases at J; junction bases unmatched: 9. CDR3 coding DNA: TGTGCCACCAGCGAACAGGGGGCGCGGGGTGGCTACACCTTC. Translated, it gives CATSEQGARGGYTF.

The chain recombines TRBV11-2 with TRBJ2-1; tentatively, D is TRBD1 (5 bases). The CDR3 extends over 15 amino acids. Germline values: CDR1 SGHAT, CDR2 FQNNGV. Deletions cut 1 base from V and 6 bases from J, with 13 bases between. The CDR3 loop is CASSLGQGRFNEQFF. Here the CDR3 DNA reads TGTGCCAGCAGCTTAGGGCAGGGCAGGTTCAATGAGCAGTTCTTC.

V is TRBV6-5 and J is TRBJ2-4; 8 nucleotides line up with TRBD2. This CDR3 region has 15 residues. Germline-derived CDR1 and CDR2 are MNHEY and SVGAGI. J was trimmed by 4 bases and V by 1 base; bases with no gene match: 3. The CDR3 is CASSYLAGGKNIQYF. CDR3 nucleotides: TGTGCCAGCAGTTACTTGGCGGGGGGAAAAAACATTCAGTACTTC.

V is TRBV11-2 and J is TRBJ1-5; the D is unclear. The CDR3 is made up of 12 amino acids. V was trimmed by 1 base and J by 6 bases, leaving 4 bases between them. CDR1 is SGHAT, CDR2 FQNNGV, per germline. CDR3 sequence (DNA): TGTGCCAGCAGCTTAGGCGGTCAGCCCCAGCATTTT. Amino acids: CASSLGGQPQHF.

J is TRBJ2-7 and V is TRBV7-3; 11 bases are a match to TRBD2. In germline, CDR1 is SGHTA, CDR2 FQGTGA. The ends lost 5 bases at V and 6 bases at J; junction bases unmatched: 6. The CDR3 consists of 14 residues. The CDR3 nucleotides read TGTGCCAGCAGCCCCAGCGGACTAGCGGGCGAGCAGTACTTC. It specifies CASSPSGLAGEQYF.

The chain combines TRBV9 with TRBJ1-2; 7 nucleotides line up with TRBD1. There are 15 residues in the CDR3. Germline V gives CDR1 SGDLS, CDR2 YYNGEE. The V gene end was trimmed by 7 bases and the J gene end by 4 bases; junction bases not matched to a gene: 13. CDR3 sequence: CASCAGTAETYGYTF. The CDR3 bases are TGTGCCAGCTGCGCCGGGACAGCCGAAACCTATGGCTACACCTTC.

The J gene is TRBJ2-1, the V gene TRBV7-8; D is unclear. V lost 0 bases and J 0 bases, leaving 9 bases between the germline ends. This CDR3 has 16 residues. The germline V gene has CDR1 SGHVS and CDR2 FQNEAQ. The CDR3 DNA reads as TGTGCCAGCAGCTTAGCGGGCCAGCCCTCCTACAATGAGCAGTTCTTC. Its protein is CASSLAGQPSYNEQFF.

To note about this clone: A read error may explain this, as a much larger clone is one base away. The chain is built from TRBV10-3 and TRBJ1-1; the match to TRBD1 covers 7 bases. The CDR3 spans 13 residues. With V trimmed by 4 bases and J by 1 base, 0 bases remained unmatched. The germline CDR1 and CDR2 sequences are ENHRY and SYGVKD. CDR3 nucleotide sequence: TGTGCCATCAGTGGACAGGGGAACACTGAAGCTTTCTTT. Translation: CAISGQGNTEAFF.

V gene TRBV4-3 combines with J gene TRBJ2-7, with D maybe TRBD1 (5 bases). CDR1 LGHNA and CDR2 YSLEER come from the germline V gene. CDR3 length equals 16 residues. The V end lost 0 bases, the J end lost 0 bases, and 12 bases lay between the germline ends. The CDR3 DNA is TGCGCCAGCAGCCAAGAATGGAAGGGGCTCTCCTACGAGCAGTACTTC. Translated, it gives CASSQEWKGLSYEQYF.

V and J are TRBV10-3 and TRBJ2-7, with D unclear. V lost 4 bases and J lost 3, with 13 bases in between. Germline values: CDR1 ENHRY, CDR2 SYGVKD. This CDR3 comprises 14 residues. Here the CDR3 reads CAISAQISYYEQYF. The CDR3 DNA is TGTGCCATCAGTGCTCAGATTTCTTACTACGAGCAGTACTTC.

The chain combines TRBV3-1 (or the pseudogene TRBV3-2) with TRBJ2-1, with 15 bases matching TRBD2. V lost 4 bases, J lost 6 bases, and 10 bases stayed unmatched. The CDR3 totals 18 residues. Per germline, CDR1 LGHDT and CDR2 YNNKEL (reference sequence). CDR3 loop: CASSPIPGLAGGGNEQFF. The CDR3 bases are TGTGCCAGCAGCCCCATACCGGGACTAGCGGGAGGTGGCAATGAGCAGTTCTTC.

The CDR3 DNA reads TGTGCCAGCAGTTACTCGAGGGGACTGCGGTACGAGCAGTACTTC. Translating gives CASSYSRGLRYEQYF. The J gene is TRBJ2-7, the V gene TRBV6-5, with D perhaps TRBD2 (6 bases). CDR1 MNHEY and CDR2 SVGAGI come from the germline V gene. V was clipped by 0 bases and J by 4 bases, with 13 bases between them. The CDR3 sequence is 15 residues long.

As concerns this clone: The junction departs from germline at one end; a sequencing error may be responsible. This chain connects TRBV28 to TRBJ2-7; 7 bases match TRBD1. Per germline, CDR1 MDHEN and CDR2 SYDVKM. This CDR3 is built from 14 residues. The CDR3: CASSLSTGTYEQYF. CDR3 nucleotides: TGTGCCAGCAGCTTATCGACAGGGACCTACGAGCAGTACTTC.

The table lists this clone with a count of one. The rearrangement joins TRBV6-2 or TRBV6-3 to TRBJ2-7; D remains ambiguous. The ends were cut back, 5 bases at V and 4 bases at J, with 6 bases in the middle. Germline assignment: CDR1 MNHEY and CDR2 SVGEGT. This CDR3 region has 11 residues. CDR3 coding DNA: TGTGCCAGCAGTCTTAATTACGAGCAGTACTTC. Amino acid sequence: CASSLNYEQYF.

V and J are TRBV18 and TRBJ1-4; possible D gene TRBD1, 5 bases. The V end lost 6 bases, the J end lost 4 bases, and 15 bases lay between the germline ends. The length of the CDR3 is 15 residues. Germline V gives CDR1 KGHSH, CDR2 LQKENI. Here the CDR3 DNA reads TGTGCCAGCTCGCGACAGTCGGGGGATAATGAAAAACTGTTTTTT. Protein sequence: CASSRQSGDNEKLFF.

V is TRBV3-1 (or the pseudogene TRBV3-2) and J is TRBJ2-7; D perhaps matches TRBD2 (5 bases). Trimming cost V 4 bases and J 0 bases, with 7 bases left between them. The CDR3 has 13 residues. Germline V lookup: CDR1 LGHDT, CDR2 YNNKEL (reference sequence). CDR3 in amino acids: CASSPSGSYEQYF. CDR3 sequence (DNA): TGTGCCAGCAGCCCCAGCGGCTCCTACGAGCAGTACTTC.

The gene calls are TRBV6-2 or TRBV6-3 and TRBJ2-3; 13 bases map to TRBD2. V gave up 2 bases and J gave up 5 bases; unmatched junction bases: 4. This CDR3 region has 16 residues. Germline CDR1 reads MNHEY; CDR2 reads SVGEGT. The CDR3 here is CASSYPTSGRKDTQYF. CDR3 in DNA: TGTGCCAGCAGTTACCCGACTAGCGGGAGGAAAGATACGCAGTATTTT.

V is TRBV6-2 or TRBV6-3 and J is TRBJ2-7; TRBD2 aligns across 11 bases. CDR1 MNHEY and CDR2 SVGEGT come from the germline V gene. V lost 3 bases and J lost 2; bases outside the gene matches: 6. This CDR3 has 16 amino acids. The CDR3 region has the DNA TGTGCCAGCAGTTATTCTAGCGGGAGGCCCCCCTACGAGCAGTACTTC. This codes for CASSYSSGRPPYEQYF.

Only a few counts were recorded for this clone. V is TRBV5-1 and J is TRBJ2-1; maybe TRBD2 (6 bases). The CDR3 spans 13 residues. Trimming cost V 2 bases and J 8 bases, with 11 bases left between them. Germline CDR1 reads SGHRS; CDR2 reads YFSETQ. CDR3 sequence: CASSFDLAYEQFF. CDR3 in DNA: TGCGCCAGCAGCTTTGATCTAGCGTATGAGCAGTTCTTC.

DNA of the CDR3: TGCGCCAGCAGTTCTACAGGGGTTTACAATGAGCAGTTCTTC. Translated, it gives CASSSTGVYNEQFF. The V gene is TRBV5-1, the J gene TRBJ2-1; 7 bases match TRBD1. The germline CDR1 and CDR2 sequences are SGHRS and YFSETQ. The CDR3 covers 14 residues. J gave up 4 bases and V 5 bases, and 6 bases lay outside the gene matches.

The chain carries TRBV27 and TRBJ2-7, with 11 positions matching TRBD1. Per the germline V gene, CDR1 is MNHEY and CDR2 is SMNVEV (reference sequence). This CDR3 is built from 14 residues. The V segment lost 3 bases and the J segment 6 bases; nucleotides outside the gene matches: 4. The CDR3 here is CASSFMGQGGEQYF. The DNA for the CDR3 is TGTGCCAGCAGTTTCATGGGACAGGGGGGCGAGCAGTACTTC.

In DNA, the CDR3 is TGCGCCAGCAGCCAGGGGGAGGGCCCCTACAATGAGCAGTTCTTC. Translation gives CASSQGEGPYNEQFF. The V and J genes are TRBV4-1 and TRBJ2-1, with 7 bases that match TRBD2. In germline, CDR1 is MGHRA, CDR2 YSYEKL. After removal of 3 bases from V and 2 bases from J, the junction contained 4 bases not matched to a gene. The CDR3 length is 15 residues.

This clone was counted once. This chain uses TRBV13 with TRBJ2-1, with D tentatively TRBD2 (6 bases). V was pared by 3 bases and J by 1 base, with 7 bases between. The CDR3 has 14 residues. Per germline, CDR1 PRHDT and CDR2 FYEKMQ (reference sequence). The CDR3 DNA reads TGTGCCAGCAGCTTGGCGGGATCCTACAATGAGCAGTTCTTC. Protein product: CASSLAGSYNEQFF. Full variable domain (rest looked up from reference TRBV13 and TRBJ2-1): AAGVIQSPRHLIKEKRETATLKCYPIPRHDTVYWYQQGPGQDPQFLISFYEKMQSDKGSIPDRFSAQQFSDYHSELNMSSLELGDSALYFCASSLAGSYNEQFFGPGTRLTVL.